A selection of T cell receptor beta chains follows, all from one sample in a study of T cell responses to AZD1222 COVID-19 vaccine. Method: immunoSEQ multiplex PCR; TCRdb's copy keeps in-frame clones and lacks some. Seen here are roughly 180,000 clones, about 91% observed once, and the top ten hold less than 0.55%. This material consisted of peripheral blood, taken on day 0 of AZD1222 vaccination. The receptor set was obtained from an adult in good health. Both conserved end residues are part of each CDR3. The D gene is left open where the match is weak. Only part of the rows carry a size: once, few, many, or a class if the clone is expanded.

d_gene: TRBD1; v_gene: TRBV30; abundance: .; len: 15; j_gene: TRBJ2-1; CDR3nt: TGTGCCGTCAAGGGGGGACAGGCAACCTACAATGAGCAGTTCTTC; CDR3aa: CAVKGGQATYNEQFF
d_gene: .; v_gene: TRBV30; abundance: .; len: 15; j_gene: TRBJ1-2; CDR3nt: TGTGCCTGGACCCCCCCTGGCAGGGTTCATGAAGGCTACACCTTC; CDR3aa: CAWTPPGRVHEGYTF
d_gene: .; v_gene: TRBV28; abundance: .; len: 15; j_gene: TRBJ1-5; CDR3nt: TGTGCCAGCACTAACGTCGGCCGGGGCAATCAGCCCCAGCATTTT; CDR3aa: CASTNVGRGNQPQHF
d_gene: .; v_gene: TRBV6-4; abundance: .; len: 13; j_gene: TRBJ1-1; CDR3nt: TGTGCCAGCAGCCTTGACAGGAACACTGAAGCTTTCTTT; CDR3aa: CASSLDRNTEAFF
d_gene: .; v_gene: TRBV19; abundance: .; len: 15; j_gene: TRBJ1-1; CDR3nt: TGTGCCAGTAATCCGAGGGACCGAATGAACACTGAAGCTTTCTTT; CDR3aa: CASNPRDRMNTEAFF
d_gene: .; v_gene: TRBV7-2; abundance: few; len: 15; j_gene: TRBJ2-1; CDR3nt: TGTGCCAGCAGCTTAGAATTAGGACAGTACAATGAGCAGTTCTTC; CDR3aa: CASSLELGQYNEQFF
d_gene: .; v_gene: TRBV4-1; abundance: .; len: 13; j_gene: TRBJ2-3; CDR3nt: TGCGCCAGCAGCGTCGAGGGGGGGGATACGCAGTATTTT; CDR3aa: CASSVEGGDTQYF
d_gene: TRBD2; v_gene: TRBV9; abundance: once; len: 17; j_gene: TRBJ2-1; CDR3nt: TGTGCCAGCAGCGTAGAAGGGCGGGAGAGGATGTACAATGAGCAGTTCTTC; CDR3aa: CASSVEGRERMYNEQFF
d_gene: TRBD1; v_gene: TRBV28; abundance: .; len: 16; j_gene: TRBJ1-1; CDR3nt: TGTGCCAGCAGTCCAGGGACAGGCCCCATGAACACTGAAGCTTTCTTT; CDR3aa: CASSPGTGPMNTEAFF
d_gene: .; v_gene: TRBV24-1; abundance: once; len: 13; j_gene: TRBJ2-6; CDR3nt: TGTGCCACCGCTGGGTCCGGGGCCAACGTCCTGACTTTC; CDR3aa: CATAGSGANVLTF
d_gene: .; v_gene: TRBV9; abundance: .; len: 13; j_gene: TRBJ2-3; CDR3nt: TGTGCCAGCAGCGTAGTTGACACAGATACGCAGTATTTT; CDR3aa: CASSVVDTDTQYF
d_gene: .; v_gene: TRBV9; abundance: few; len: 14; j_gene: TRBJ1-4; CDR3nt: TGTGCCAGCAGCGCTGGGGGCCGTAATGAAAAACTGTTTTTT; CDR3aa: CASSAGGRNEKLFF
d_gene: .; v_gene: TRBV7-9; abundance: .; len: 13; j_gene: TRBJ1-4; CDR3nt: TGTGCCAGCAGCGCGGGTCTTAATGAAAAACTGTTTTTT; CDR3aa: CASSAGLNEKLFF
d_gene: TRBD1; v_gene: TRBV7-3; abundance: .; len: 16; j_gene: TRBJ1-1; CDR3nt: TGTGCCAGCAGCCTCCTCTGGACAGGGACGAACACTGAAGCTTTCTTT; CDR3aa: CASSLLWTGTNTEAFF
d_gene: TRBD1; v_gene: TRBV4-3; abundance: .; len: 14; j_gene: TRBJ1-2; CDR3nt: TGCGCCAGCAGCCAAAGGGACAGTCCCTATGGCTACACCTTC; CDR3aa: CASSQRDSPYGYTF
d_gene: .; v_gene: TRBV6-2/TRBV6-3; abundance: .; len: 16; j_gene: TRBJ2-7; CDR3nt: TGTGCCAGCAGTTACTCGCGGGGGACATTGACCTACGAGCAGTACTTC; CDR3aa: CASSYSRGTLTYEQYF
d_gene: .; v_gene: TRBV11-2; abundance: .; len: 14; j_gene: TRBJ2-7; CDR3nt: TGTGCCAGCAGCTTAGATAATTGGAGCTACGAGCAGTACTTC; CDR3aa: CASSLDNWSYEQYF
d_gene: TRBD1; v_gene: TRBV19; abundance: .; len: 18; j_gene: TRBJ1-5; CDR3nt: TGTGCCAGTAATCTCGGGACAGCCTTTACCCTTAGCAATCAGCCCCAGCATTTT; CDR3aa: CASNLGTAFTLSNQPQHF
d_gene: .; v_gene: TRBV7-8; abundance: .; len: 14; j_gene: TRBJ1-1; CDR3nt: TGTGCCAGCAGCTTAGGCTGGGGGGGCACTGAAGCTTTCTTT; CDR3aa: CASSLGWGGTEAFF
d_gene: .; v_gene: TRBV7-3; abundance: .; len: 14; j_gene: TRBJ2-5; CDR3nt: TGTGCCAGCAGCTCCATTGGCGGGAAAGAGACCCAGTACTTC; CDR3aa: CASSSIGGKETQYF
d_gene: .; v_gene: TRBV18; abundance: .; len: 16; j_gene: TRBJ2-7; CDR3nt: TGTGCCAGCTCACCCCCGACAACATCGAGCTCCTACGAGCAGTACTTC; CDR3aa: CASSPPTTSSSYEQYF
d_gene: .; v_gene: TRBV3-1/TRBV3-2; abundance: once; len: 15; j_gene: TRBJ2-7; CDR3nt: TGTGCCAGCAGCCGGCAGAAGGGGGGGCACTACGAGCAGTACTTC; CDR3aa: CASSRQKGGHYEQYF
d_gene: .; v_gene: TRBV5-1; abundance: .; len: 12; j_gene: TRBJ1-1; CDR3nt: TGCGCCAGCAGCTTGGTGCTGGGAGAAGCTTTCTTT; CDR3aa: CASSLVLGEAFF
d_gene: .; v_gene: TRBV18; abundance: .; len: 18; j_gene: TRBJ2-1; CDR3nt: TGTGCCAGCTCACCACCCCGGGGCACAGGGAGCTCCTACAATGAGCAGTTCTTC; CDR3aa: CASSPPRGTGSSYNEQFF
d_gene: TRBD2; v_gene: TRBV13; abundance: .; len: 15; j_gene: TRBJ2-5; CDR3nt: TGTGCCAGCAGACTCCTAGCGGGAGCTTGGGAGACCCAGTACTTC; CDR3aa: CASRLLAGAWETQYF
d_gene: .; v_gene: TRBV7-9; abundance: .; len: 9; j_gene: TRBJ1-1; CDR3nt: TGTGCCACCCGAGCTGAAGCTTTCTTT; CDR3aa: CATRAEAFF
d_gene: .; v_gene: TRBV4-3; abundance: once; len: 13; j_gene: TRBJ1-2; CDR3nt: TGCGCCAGCAGCCAATCGCAGGGGTACGGCTACACCTTC; CDR3aa: CASSQSQGYGYTF
d_gene: TRBD1; v_gene: TRBV11-2; abundance: .; len: 15; j_gene: TRBJ2-1; CDR3nt: TGTGCCAGCAGCTCAAGGACAGGGGCCCACAATGAGCAGTTCTTC; CDR3aa: CASSSRTGAHNEQFF
d_gene: TRBD2; v_gene: TRBV6-2/TRBV6-3; abundance: once; len: 16; j_gene: TRBJ2-1; CDR3nt: TGTGCCAGCAGTTACTCGGGACTAGCGGGTTCCAATGAGCAGTTCTTC; CDR3aa: CASSYSGLAGSNEQFF
d_gene: .; v_gene: TRBV4-1; abundance: .; len: 13; j_gene: TRBJ1-6; CDR3nt: TGCGCCAGCAGCCAAGATAGGTCAGCACCCCTCCACTTT; CDR3aa: CASSQDRSAPLHF
d_gene: .; v_gene: TRBV18; abundance: .; len: 14; j_gene: TRBJ2-3; CDR3nt: TGTGCCAGCTCACCACCGCCAAGCACAGATACGCAGTATTTT; CDR3aa: CASSPPPSTDTQYF
d_gene: .; v_gene: TRBV7-9; abundance: .; len: 19; j_gene: TRBJ2-5; CDR3nt: TGTGCCAGCAGCCTTAGGTCGGCGGGGGCTTGGGAGGGCAGAGAGACCCAGTACTTC; CDR3aa: CASSLRSAGAWEGRETQYF
d_gene: .; v_gene: TRBV9; abundance: .; len: 15; j_gene: TRBJ2-7; CDR3nt: TGTGCCAGCAGCAAAGGGGGAGGGATCTCCTACGAGCAGTACTTC; CDR3aa: CASSKGGGISYEQYF
d_gene: .; v_gene: TRBV18; abundance: .; len: 17; j_gene: TRBJ2-4; CDR3nt: TGTGCCAGCTCACCTCCGGGTCTCAACATAGCCAAAAACATTCAGTACTTC; CDR3aa: CASSPPGLNIAKNIQYF
d_gene: .; v_gene: TRBV7-3; abundance: .; len: 16; j_gene: TRBJ2-1; CDR3nt: TGTGCCAGCAGCCCCCTAGATGGGGGCTCCTACAATGAGCAGTTCTTC; CDR3aa: CASSPLDGGSYNEQFF
d_gene: .; v_gene: TRBV4-3; abundance: .; len: 14; j_gene: TRBJ2-7; CDR3nt: TGCGCCAGCAGCCCTGGGAGAGGTACCTACGAGCAGTACTTC; CDR3aa: CASSPGRGTYEQYF
d_gene: .; v_gene: TRBV9; abundance: .; len: 13; j_gene: TRBJ2-6; CDR3nt: TGTGCCAGCAGCGATTCTGGGGCCAACGTCCTGACTTTC; CDR3aa: CASSDSGANVLTF
d_gene: .; v_gene: TRBV10-3; abundance: few; len: 14; j_gene: TRBJ1-6; CDR3nt: TGTGCCATCAGGCTGGGCAGCGGGGATTCACCCCTCCACTTT; CDR3aa: CAIRLGSGDSPLHF
d_gene: TRBD2; v_gene: TRBV6-5; abundance: .; len: 15; j_gene: TRBJ2-3; CDR3nt: TGTGCCAGCAGTTACTCGCGGGGGGACACAGATACGCAGTATTTT; CDR3aa: CASSYSRGDTDTQYF
d_gene: .; v_gene: TRBV3-1/TRBV3-2; abundance: .; len: 12; j_gene: TRBJ2-7; CDR3nt: TGTGCCAGCTCCTCGAGCTCCTACGAGCAGTACTTC; CDR3aa: CASSSSSYEQYF
d_gene: .; v_gene: TRBV19; abundance: .; len: 14; j_gene: TRBJ1-5; CDR3nt: TGTGCCAGTACCCCTCTTGGGGTCGGTCAGCCCCAGCATTTT; CDR3aa: CASTPLGVGQPQHF
d_gene: .; v_gene: TRBV28; abundance: .; len: 16; j_gene: TRBJ1-3; CDR3nt: TGTGCCAGCACCTCCCCACAGGTCCTCTCTGGAAACACCATATATTTT; CDR3aa: CASTSPQVLSGNTIYF
d_gene: .; v_gene: TRBV7-9; abundance: .; len: 13; j_gene: TRBJ1-1; CDR3nt: TGTGCCAGCAGCTTAGCCCTGGATCTGGAAGCTTTCTTT; CDR3aa: CASSLALDLEAFF
d_gene: .; v_gene: TRBV5-6; abundance: .; len: 12; j_gene: TRBJ1-1; CDR3nt: TGTGCCAGCAGCTTTGGGGACACTGAAGCTTTCTTT; CDR3aa: CASSFGDTEAFF
d_gene: .; v_gene: TRBV7-2; abundance: .; len: 15; j_gene: TRBJ1-1; CDR3nt: TGTGCCAGCAGCTTAGATCCGCTCTTGAACACTGAAGCTTTCTTT; CDR3aa: CASSLDPLLNTEAFF
d_gene: .; v_gene: TRBV9; abundance: few; len: 15; j_gene: TRBJ1-4; CDR3nt: TGTGCCAGCAGCGCAACCGGGCTATCTGGGGAAAAACTGTTTTTT; CDR3aa: CASSATGLSGEKLFF
d_gene: TRBD1; v_gene: TRBV28; abundance: .; len: 14; j_gene: TRBJ1-2; CDR3nt: TGTGCCAGCAGTTTCCGGACAGGCAGAAGCGGCTACACCTTC; CDR3aa: CASSFRTGRSGYTF
d_gene: TRBD2; v_gene: TRBV28; abundance: .; len: 17; j_gene: TRBJ2-1; CDR3nt: TGTGCCAGCAGTTGGGGGACTAGCGGGAGCTCCTACAATGAGCAGTTCTTC; CDR3aa: CASSWGTSGSSYNEQFF
d_gene: .; v_gene: TRBV7-9; abundance: .; len: 14; j_gene: TRBJ1-2; CDR3nt: TGTGCCAGCAGCTCCTCGACACTACCCTATGGCTACACCTTC; CDR3aa: CASSSSTLPYGYTF
d_gene: .; v_gene: TRBV19; abundance: .; len: 13; j_gene: TRBJ2-7; CDR3nt: TGTGCCAGTAGCGACCTTCCTGGGTACGAGCAGTACTTC; CDR3aa: CASSDLPGYEQYF
d_gene: .; v_gene: TRBV7-9; abundance: .; len: 14; j_gene: TRBJ1-1; CDR3nt: TGTGCCAGCAGCTTAGGTGCAGAAAACACTGAAGCTTTCTTT; CDR3aa: CASSLGAENTEAFF
d_gene: TRBD2; v_gene: TRBV7-9; abundance: .; len: 16; j_gene: TRBJ2-5; CDR3nt: TGTGCCAGCAGCCCTCGAGGGAGGGTACAAGGAGAGACCCAGTACTTC; CDR3aa: CASSPRGRVQGETQYF
d_gene: .; v_gene: TRBV6-6; abundance: .; len: 12; j_gene: TRBJ1-5; CDR3nt: TGTGCCAGCACGGGGACCGATCAGCCCCAGCATTTT; CDR3aa: CASTGTDQPQHF
d_gene: .; v_gene: TRBV28; abundance: .; len: 16; j_gene: TRBJ2-5; CDR3nt: TGTGCCAGCAGTCCACCCTTGGGCGAGGCCATGAAGACCCAGTACTTC; CDR3aa: CASSPPLGEAMKTQYF
d_gene: .; v_gene: TRBV6-5; abundance: .; len: 12; j_gene: TRBJ2-5; CDR3nt: TGTGCCAGCACGCAGTCCCAAGAGACCCAGTACTTC; CDR3aa: CASTQSQETQYF
d_gene: TRBD1; v_gene: TRBV29-1; abundance: .; len: 11; j_gene: TRBJ1-1; CDR3nt: TGCAGCGTCATAGGGACAGCTGAAGCTTTCTTT; CDR3aa: CSVIGTAEAFF
d_gene: .; v_gene: TRBV6-5; abundance: .; len: 11; j_gene: TRBJ1-1; CDR3nt: TGTGCCAGCACGAGTAGCACTGAAGCTTTCTTT; CDR3aa: CASTSSTEAFF
d_gene: .; v_gene: TRBV13; abundance: .; len: 14; j_gene: TRBJ1-5; CDR3nt: TGTGCCAGCAGCTTAGCGGATTCAGGTCAGCCCCAGCATTTT; CDR3aa: CASSLADSGQPQHF